This T cell receptor (beta chain) came from a study of T cell responses to AZD1222 COVID-19 vaccine. Notes on this clone: The same CDR3 can be traced to other DNA sequences in this sample.

Germline trimming cut 4 bases from V and 2 bases from J; bases unmatched to any gene: 1. CDR3 length: 14 amino acids. Germline values: CDR1 LGHDT, CDR2 YNNKEL (reference sequence). This table comes from immunoSEQ multiplex PCR, and its TCRdb copy is limited to in-frame clones, with some not included. The table shows roughly 120,000 clones, with about 90% occurring only once. The chain employs TRBV3-1 (or the pseudogene TRBV3-2) and TRBJ1-5; 8 bases map to TRBD1. The TCR was taken from an adult who received the AZD1222 COVID-19 vaccine. The source was peripheral blood, collected 28 days after the second AZD1222 dose. The CDR3 sequence is CASSPTGGNQPQHF. CDR3 bases: TGTGCCAGCAGCCCGACAGGGGGCAATCAGCCCCAGCATTTT.